One and the same sample provided the 12 T cell receptor beta chains below, sequenced in a study of shared T cell receptors in the human thymus. Measured with immunoSEQ multiplex PCR; TCRdb has only the in-frame clones, and not every one. Here the sample spans hundreds of thousands of clones, about 87% being singletons. These data are also associated with another study on human thymus T cells.

The sample was thymocytes. All receptors derive from a boy younger than two with a congenital heart defect.

This chain joins TRBV5-1 and TRBJ2-7, with D possibly TRBD2 on 6 matching bases. CDR1 is SGHRS and CDR2 is YFSETQ in the germline V gene. The CDR3 spans 15 residues. The germline V and J ends were trimmed by 4 bases and 2 bases, with 16 bases remaining between them. This chain's CDR3 is CASSIPGDFPYEQYF. The CDR3 DNA reads as TGCGCCAGCAGCATCCCGGGGGACTTCCCCTACGAGCAGTACTTC.

This clone was seen only once. The chain employs TRBV4-1 and TRBJ1-5; 9 bases fit TRBD1. Germline V gives CDR1 MGHRA, CDR2 YSYEKL. V lost 1 base to trimming and J lost 7 bases; unmatched junction nucleotides: 11. This CDR3 spans 17 amino acids. The DNA of the CDR3 is TGCGCCAGCAGCCAAGGGGACAGGGAATCAGTGTTACAGCCCCAGCATTTT. It is translated as CASSQGDRESVLQPQHF.

This rearrangement joins TRBV11-2 to TRBJ2-2; TRBD2 might be the D (5 bases). The CDR3 is 14 amino acids. Trimming took 8 bases from V and 4 from J, leaving 14 bases between them. From germline, CDR1 is SGHAT and CDR2 FQNNGV. CDR3 bases: TGTGCCAGCCAAGAGGGTTACCGCACCGGGGAGCTGTTTTTT. It is translated as CASQEGYRTGELFF.

The genes are TRBV9 and TRBJ2-2, with 8 nucleotides matching TRBD2. The CDR3 sequence is 15 residues long. Germline trimming cut 0 bases from V and 7 bases from J; bases unmatched to any gene: 5. Per the germline V gene, CDR1 is SGDLS and CDR2 is YYNGEE. DNA of the CDR3: TGTGCCAGCAGCGTAGCCGGGACTAGGGTCGGGGAGCTGTTTTTT. Its protein product is CASSVAGTRVGELFF.

The gene calls are TRBV29-1 and TRBJ1-2, with D perhaps TRBD1 (5 bases). The germline V gene has CDR1 SQVTM and CDR2 ANQGSEA. The V and J ends lost 0 bases and 0 bases respectively, with 14 bases between them. This CDR3 is built from 16 residues. The CDR3 protein is CSVEDLGTYSNYGYTF. DNA of the CDR3: TGCAGCGTTGAAGATCTTGGGACTTACTCTAACTATGGCTACACCTTC.

V and J are TRBV5-8 and TRBJ1-5; 11 bases line up with TRBD1. The CDR3 is 19 amino acids. Unmatched junction bases numbered 19, after V lost 6 bases and J lost 5 bases. Germline V gene lookup returns CDR1 SGHTS and CDR2 YDEGEE. The CDR3 nucleotides are TGTGCCAGCAAGCGTAAGGAGTTCAATGGACAGGGGGCCGATCAGCCCCAGCATTTT. Protein: CASKRKEFNGQGADQPQHF. The full variable domain, rest sourced from reference TRBV5-8 and TRBJ1-5, is EAGVTQSPTHLIKTRGQQATLRCSPISGHTSVYWYQQALGLGLQFLLWYDEGEERNRGNFPPRFSGRQFPNYSSELNVNALELEDSALYLCASKRKEFNGQGADQPQHFGDGTRLSIL.

V is TRBV14 and J is TRBJ2-7, with TRBD2 matching 7 bases. Germline V CDR1 and CDR2: SGHDN, FVKESK. Trimming removed 0 bases from V and 3 bases from J; junction bases left unmatched: 11. The CDR3 is 17 amino acids. The CDR3 nucleotides are TGTGCCAGCAGCCAAGATACGGGCGGGAGTGAAGTCTACGAGCAGTACTTC. It is translated as CASSQDTGGSEVYEQYF.

This chain joins TRBV2 and TRBJ1-1, with TRBD1 as a possible D gene (6 bases). Germline lookup yields CDR1 SNHLY and CDR2 FYNNEI. The ends were cut back, 3 bases at V and 0 bases at J, with 11 bases in the middle. The CDR3 is made up of 15 amino acids. The CDR3 region has the DNA TGTGCCAGCAGTGATTGGACAGTTGTGAACACTGAAGCTTTCTTT. This translates into CASSDWTVVNTEAFF.

This clone has a handful of counts. The rearrangement joins TRBV5-4 to TRBJ1-3, with unresolved D. V dropped 1 base and J dropped 4 bases, with 9 bases sitting between them. In germline, CDR1 is SGHNT, CDR2 YYREEE (reference sequence). CDR3 length: 14 residues. The CDR3, as DNA: TGTGCCAGCAGCTTGAGAGGGCACGGAAACACCATATATTTT. The encoded protein is CASSLRGHGNTIYF.

The chain links TRBV9 to TRBJ1-1, with TRBD1 identical over 7 bases. V shed 0 bases, J shed 6 bases, and the junction held 32 bases outside the gene matches. The CDR3 totals 23 residues. Germline CDR1 is SGDLS and CDR2 is YYNGEE. CDR3 DNA sequence: TGTGCCAGCAGCGTAGATTTTATGGGGTGGGGGACAGAAGATTTCTCTGGAGGCGCTGAAGCTTTCTTT. It translates to CASSVDFMGWGTEDFSGGAEAFF.

The J gene is TRBJ1-5, the V gene TRBV7-9; D is possibly TRBD1 (6 bases). The CDR3 has 17 residues. Germline V gives CDR1 SEHNR, CDR2 FQNEAQ (reference sequence). Deletions cut 5 bases from V and 4 bases from J, with 21 bases between. CDR3 sequence reads: CASSGPPGTKENQPQHF. CDR3 bases: TGTGCCAGCAGCGGACCACCCGGGACAAAGGAGAATCAGCCCCAGCATTTT.

V and J are TRBV12-5 and TRBJ1-5; 9 bases are shared with TRBD1. The V gene's germline CDR1 is LGHNT and CDR2 FRNRAP. V lost 4 bases and J lost 1; bases outside the gene matches: 5. CDR3 length: 16 amino acids. CDR3 protein: CASGWDRDDSNQPQHF. DNA of the CDR3: TGTGCTAGTGGTTGGGACAGGGACGACAGCAATCAGCCCCAGCATTTT.